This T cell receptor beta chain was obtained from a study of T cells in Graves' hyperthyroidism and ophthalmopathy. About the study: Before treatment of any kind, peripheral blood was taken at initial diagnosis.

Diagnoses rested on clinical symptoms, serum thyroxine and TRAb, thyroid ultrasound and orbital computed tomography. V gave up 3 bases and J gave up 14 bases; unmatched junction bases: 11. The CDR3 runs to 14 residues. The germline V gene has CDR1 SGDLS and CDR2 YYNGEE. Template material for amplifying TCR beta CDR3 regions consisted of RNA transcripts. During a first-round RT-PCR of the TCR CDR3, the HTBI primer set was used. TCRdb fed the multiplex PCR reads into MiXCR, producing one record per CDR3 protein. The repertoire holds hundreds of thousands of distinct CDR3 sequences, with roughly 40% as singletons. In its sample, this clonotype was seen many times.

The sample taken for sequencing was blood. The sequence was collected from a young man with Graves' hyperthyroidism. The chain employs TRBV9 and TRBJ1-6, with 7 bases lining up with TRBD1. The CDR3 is CASSGRTGDFSLHF. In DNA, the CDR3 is TGTGCCAGCAGCGGACGGACAGGCGATTTCTCCCTCCACTTT.